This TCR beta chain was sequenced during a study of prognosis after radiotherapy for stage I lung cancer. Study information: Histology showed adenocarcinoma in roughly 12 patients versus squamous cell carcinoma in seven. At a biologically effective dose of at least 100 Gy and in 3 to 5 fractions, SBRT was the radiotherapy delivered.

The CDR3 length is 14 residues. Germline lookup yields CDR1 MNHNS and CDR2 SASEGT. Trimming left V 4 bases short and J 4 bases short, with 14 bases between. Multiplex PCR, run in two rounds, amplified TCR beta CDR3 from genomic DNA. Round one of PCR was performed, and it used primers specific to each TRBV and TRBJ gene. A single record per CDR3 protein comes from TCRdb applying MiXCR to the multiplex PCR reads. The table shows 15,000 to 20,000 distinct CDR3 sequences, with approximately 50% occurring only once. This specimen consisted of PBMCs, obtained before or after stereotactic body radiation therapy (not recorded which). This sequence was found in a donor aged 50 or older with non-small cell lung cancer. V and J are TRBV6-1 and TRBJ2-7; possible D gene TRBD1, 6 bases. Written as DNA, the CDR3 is TGTGCCAGCAGTGCACAGGGTTGGGAGTACGAGCAGTACTTC. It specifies CASSAQGWEYEQYF.